The rows below give T cell receptor beta chains drawn from one sample of a study of cytomegalovirus exposure and HLA in healthy donors. The assay was immunoSEQ multiplex PCR, and TCRdb's table has in-frame clones only and misses some. Of under 200,000 clones in the sample, about 89% were seen once. What was sequenced was PBMCs. The receptors come from a young woman in good health and CMV-seropositive. Both conserved end residues are part of each CDR3. The D gene is left open where the match is weak. Clone size is stated in some rows and not others, as once, few, many or a class when expanded.

size	J	D	V	CDR3	DNA
NA	TRBJ2-2	TRBD1	TRBV27	CASSPRDRVTTGELFF	TGTGCCAGCAGTCCCCGGGACAGGGTTACCACCGGGGAGCTGTTTTTT
NA	TRBJ2-5	NA	TRBV27	CASSRGAGQETQYF	TGTGCCAGCTCCCGGGGGGCGGGCCAAGAGACCCAGTACTTC
NA	TRBJ1-2	NA	TRBV5-1	CAPNGGVSTINYGYTF	TGCGCCCCCAATGGGGGGGTAAGTACCATTAACTATGGCTACACCTTC
NA	TRBJ2-1	TRBD2	TRBV7-9	CASSLGLAGGPSYEQFF	TGTGCCAGCAGCTTAGGCCTAGCGGGAGGGCCGTCTTATGAGCAGTTCTTC
NA	TRBJ2-7	TRBD2	TRBV15	CATSETTSGGSYEQYF	TGTGCCACCAGCGAAACGACTAGCGGGGGATCCTACGAGCAGTACTTC
NA	TRBJ2-1	NA	TRBV7-8	CASSLVVSPYNEQFF	TGTGCCAGCAGCTTAGTAGTATCGCCTTACAATGAGCAGTTCTTC
NA	TRBJ2-4	NA	TRBV6-1	CASSDGGRGAYF	TGTGCCAGCAGTGACGGGGGCAGGGGGGCGTACTTC
few	TRBJ2-7	TRBD1	TRBV7-3	CASSLSGTGYEQYF	TGTGCCAGCAGTCTTTCCGGGACAGGCTACGAGCAGTACTTC
NA	TRBJ1-2	NA	TRBV4-1	CASSQEDSFYGYTF	TGCGCCAGCAGCCAAGAGGACAGTTTCTATGGCTACACCTTC
NA	TRBJ2-3	NA	TRBV5-4	CASSRSAGRGTDTQYF	TGTGCCAGCAGCCGCTCCGCGGGAAGGGGCACAGATACGCAGTATTTT
NA	TRBJ2-1	NA	TRBV5-1	CASSLGGEQFF	TGCGCCAGCAGCTTGGGCGGAGAGCAGTTCTTC
NA	TRBJ2-5	NA	TRBV28	CASSTDTTAAKTQYF	TGTGCCAGCAGTACCGACACCACAGCCGCAAAGACCCAGTACTTC
NA	TRBJ2-5	NA	TRBV2	CASTVQETQYF	TGTGCCAGCACCGTTCAAGAGACCCAGTACTTC
once	TRBJ2-7	NA	TRBV2	CASRVGGYEQYF	TGCGCCAGCAGGGTAGGGGGCTACGAGCAGTACTTC
NA	TRBJ2-3	TRBD1	TRBV11-1	CASSLRGSSTDTQYF	TGTGCCAGCAGCCTCAGGGGGTCTAGCACAGATACGCAGTATTTT
NA	TRBJ2-3	TRBD2	TRBV7-9	CASSLTGGRATDTQYF	TGTGCCAGCAGCTTAACTGGCGGGAGGGCAACAGATACGCAGTATTTT
NA	TRBJ2-7	TRBD1	TRBV19	CAIPSGRGTGAFHEQYF	TGTGCCATCCCAAGTGGTAGGGGGACAGGGGCCTTCCACGAGCAGTACTTC
NA	TRBJ2-7	TRBD1	TRBV6-5	CASSYTDRGLYF	TGTGCCAGCAGTTACACGGACAGGGGGCTGTACTTC
NA	TRBJ2-1	TRBD2	TRBV6-1	CASSGSGRLGNEQFF	TGTGCCAGCAGTGGTAGCGGGAGGCTTGGAAATGAGCAGTTCTTC
NA	TRBJ1-6	NA	TRBV6-1	CASSPRVPDLHF	TGTGCCAGCAGTCCTCGTGTTCCAGACCTCCACTTT